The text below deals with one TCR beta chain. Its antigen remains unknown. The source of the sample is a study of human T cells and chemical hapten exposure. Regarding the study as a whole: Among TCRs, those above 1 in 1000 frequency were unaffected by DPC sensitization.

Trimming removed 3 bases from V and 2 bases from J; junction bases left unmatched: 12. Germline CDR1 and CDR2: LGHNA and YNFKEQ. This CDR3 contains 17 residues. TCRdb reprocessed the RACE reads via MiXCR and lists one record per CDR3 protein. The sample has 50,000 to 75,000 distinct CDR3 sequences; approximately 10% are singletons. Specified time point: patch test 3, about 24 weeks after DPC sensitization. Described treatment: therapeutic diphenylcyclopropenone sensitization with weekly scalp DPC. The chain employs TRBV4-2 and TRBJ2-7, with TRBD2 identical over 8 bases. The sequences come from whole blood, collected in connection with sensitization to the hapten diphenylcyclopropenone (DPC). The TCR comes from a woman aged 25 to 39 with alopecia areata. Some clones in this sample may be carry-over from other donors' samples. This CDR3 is CASSHQAGRGETYEQYF. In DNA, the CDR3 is TGTGCCAGCAGCCACCAGGCGGGGCGGGGGGAGACCTACGAGCAGTACTTC.